This is a list of T cell receptor beta chains from one sample in a study of T cell repertoires in aging, cancer and after chemotherapy. Each CDR3 protein is one row after TCRdb ran MiXCR on the multiplex PCR reads. The table shows thousands of distinct CDR3 sequences, with roughly 29% occurring only once. Source material: blood. The source is a human donor in good health. Each CDR3 is given with its conserved first and last residue.

j_call: TRBJ1-5; v_call: TRBV19; cdr3_aa: CASSPPGIPNQPQHF
j_call: TRBJ1-5; v_call: TRBV28; cdr3_aa: CASSPRVGGNQPQHF
j_call: TRBJ2-2; v_call: TRBV5-5; cdr3_aa: CASSLGFRSVGELFF
j_call: TRBJ2-7; v_call: TRBV19; cdr3_aa: CASSIDRAGYEQYF
j_call: TRBJ2-1; v_call: TRBV30; cdr3_aa: CAWSAPHEQFF
j_call: TRBJ1-1; v_call: TRBV19; cdr3_aa: CASSWAGEAFF
j_call: TRBJ2-2; v_call: TRBV28; cdr3_aa: CASSLYPDRNTGELFF
j_call: TRBJ2-7; v_call: TRBV19; cdr3_aa: CASSIHGPQLYEQYF
j_call: TRBJ1-4; v_call: TRBV6-1; cdr3_aa: CASSTGGADEKLFF
j_call: TRBJ2-3; v_call: TRBV15; cdr3_aa: CATVIRGTDTQYF
j_call: TRBJ2-7; v_call: TRBV29-1; cdr3_aa: CSASGTFYEQYF
j_call: TRBJ2-5; v_call: TRBV28; cdr3_aa: CASSLLPPTGTQYF
j_call: TRBJ2-2; v_call: TRBV5-4; cdr3_aa: CASSSLFTGELFF
j_call: TRBJ1-1; v_call: TRBV18; cdr3_aa: CASSPREGAGNTEAFF
j_call: TRBJ2-5; v_call: TRBV7-9; cdr3_aa: CASSFGETQYF
j_call: TRBJ2-1; v_call: TRBV11-2; cdr3_aa: CASSFGGSTYNEQFF
j_call: TRBJ1-3; v_call: TRBV6-1; cdr3_aa: CASSLQTNTGNTIYF
j_call: TRBJ1-6; v_call: TRBV30; cdr3_aa: CAWRDPGNSPLHF
j_call: TRBJ1-1; v_call: TRBV27; cdr3_aa: CGSSHGPQAEAFF
j_call: TRBJ2-3; v_call: TRBV20-1; cdr3_aa: CSASGGGADTQYF
j_call: TRBJ1-4; v_call: TRBV5-6; cdr3_aa: CASSYTGGREKLFF
j_call: TRBJ1-4; v_call: TRBV7-9; cdr3_aa: CASSNTGSREKLFF
j_call: TRBJ1-4; v_call: TRBV19; cdr3_aa: CASSIGSPGELFF
j_call: TRBJ2-5; v_call: TRBV18; cdr3_aa: CASSPGGSGTQYF
j_call: TRBJ1-4; v_call: TRBV27; cdr3_aa: CASSLKGFNEKLFF
j_call: TRBJ2-2; v_call: TRBV19; cdr3_aa: CASCGTPNTGELFF
j_call: TRBJ2-1; v_call: TRBV6-5; cdr3_aa: CASSGLAGGYYNEQFF
j_call: TRBJ2-7; v_call: TRBV7-9; cdr3_aa: CASSFGAYEQYF
j_call: TRBJ1-5; v_call: TRBV27; cdr3_aa: CASSFEVNQPQHF
j_call: TRBJ2-3; v_call: TRBV5-6; cdr3_aa: CASSPTGTGTDTQYF
j_call: TRBJ1-4; v_call: TRBV28; cdr3_aa: CAASRRSTGHREKLFF
j_call: TRBJ1-6; v_call: TRBV20-1; cdr3_aa: CSARDTARTGSSPLHF
j_call: TRBJ2-1; v_call: TRBV6-2/TRBV6-3; cdr3_aa: CASSSGSSYNEQFF
j_call: TRBJ2-3; v_call: TRBV19; cdr3_aa: CASSTPGRAPGTDTQYF
j_call: TRBJ1-2; v_call: TRBV20-1; cdr3_aa: CSAIRQGEYGYTF
j_call: TRBJ2-1; v_call: TRBV7-9; cdr3_aa: CASSLTSGGARNEQFF
j_call: TRBJ1-2; v_call: TRBV12-3/TRBV12-4; cdr3_aa: CASSTGKRDGYTF